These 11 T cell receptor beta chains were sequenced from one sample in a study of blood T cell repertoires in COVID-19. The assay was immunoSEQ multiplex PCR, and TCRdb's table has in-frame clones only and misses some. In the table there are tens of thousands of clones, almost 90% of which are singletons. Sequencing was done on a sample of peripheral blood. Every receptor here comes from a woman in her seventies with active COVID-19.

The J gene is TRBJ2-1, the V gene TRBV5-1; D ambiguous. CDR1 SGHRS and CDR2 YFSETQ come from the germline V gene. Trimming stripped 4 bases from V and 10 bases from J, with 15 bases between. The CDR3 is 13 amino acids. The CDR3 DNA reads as TGCGCCAGCAGCCGAGTGTTGGGCTCCGAGCAGTTCTTC. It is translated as CASSRVLGSEQFF. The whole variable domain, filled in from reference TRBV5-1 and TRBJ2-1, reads KAGVTQTPRYLIKTRGQQVTLSCSPISGHRSVSWYQQTPGQGLQFLFEYFSETQRNKGNFPGRFSGRQFSNSRSEMNVSTLELGDSALYLCASSRVLGSEQFFGPGTRLTVL.

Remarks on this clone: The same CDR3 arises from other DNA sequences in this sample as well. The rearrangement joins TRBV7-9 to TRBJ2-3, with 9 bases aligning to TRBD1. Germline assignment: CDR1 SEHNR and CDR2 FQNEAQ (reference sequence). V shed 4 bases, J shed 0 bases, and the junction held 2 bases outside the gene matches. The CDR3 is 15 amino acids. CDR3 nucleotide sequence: TGTGCCAGCAGCTCGGACAGGGGAAGCACAGATACGCAGTATTTT. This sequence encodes CASSSDRGSTDTQYF.

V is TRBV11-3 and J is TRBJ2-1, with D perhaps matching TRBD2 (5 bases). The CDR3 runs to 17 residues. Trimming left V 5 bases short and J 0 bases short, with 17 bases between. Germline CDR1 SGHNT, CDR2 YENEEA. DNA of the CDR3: TGTGCCAGCAGCGCCCGACTAAGCCCAAGCTCCTACAATGAGCAGTTCTTC. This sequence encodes CASSARLSPSSYNEQFF. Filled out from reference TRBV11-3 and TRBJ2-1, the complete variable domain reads EAGVVQSPRYKIIEKKQPVAFWCNPISGHNTLYWYLQNLGQGPELLIRYENEEAVDDSQLPKDRFSAERLKGVDSTLKIQPAELGDSAVYLCASSARLSPSSYNEQFFGPGTRLTVL.

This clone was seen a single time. The CDR3 protein is CASRLAPWLAGSTDTQYF. The CDR3 DNA sequence: TGTGCAAGTCGCTTAGCCCCATGGCTAGCGGGGAGCACAGATACGCAGTATTTT. The chain is built from TRBV12-2 and TRBJ2-3; TRBD2 was called by the table and not checked on the DNA. TRBV12-2 has pseudogene status. The CDR3 totals 18 residues.

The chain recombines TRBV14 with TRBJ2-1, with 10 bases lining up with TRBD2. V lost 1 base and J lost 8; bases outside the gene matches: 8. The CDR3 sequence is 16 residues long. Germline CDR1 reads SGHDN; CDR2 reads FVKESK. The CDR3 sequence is CASSQALAGGLDEQFF. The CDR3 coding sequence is TGTGCCAGCAGCCAAGCGTTAGCGGGGGGACTCGATGAGCAGTTCTTC.

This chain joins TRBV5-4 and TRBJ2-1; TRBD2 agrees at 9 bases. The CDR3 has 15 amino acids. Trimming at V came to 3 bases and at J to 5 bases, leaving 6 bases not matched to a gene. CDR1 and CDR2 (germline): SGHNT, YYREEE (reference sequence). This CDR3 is CASSYQGLAHNEQFF. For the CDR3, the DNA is TGTGCCAGCAGCTACCAAGGACTAGCGCACAATGAGCAGTTCTTC.

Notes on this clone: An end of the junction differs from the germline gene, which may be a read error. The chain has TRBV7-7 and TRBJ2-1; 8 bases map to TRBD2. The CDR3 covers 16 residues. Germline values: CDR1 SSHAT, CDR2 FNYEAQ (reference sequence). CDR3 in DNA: TGTGCTAGCAGCTTAGAACCGGGGGGGCTGACGGATGAGCAGTTCTTC. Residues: CASSLEPGGLTDEQFF.

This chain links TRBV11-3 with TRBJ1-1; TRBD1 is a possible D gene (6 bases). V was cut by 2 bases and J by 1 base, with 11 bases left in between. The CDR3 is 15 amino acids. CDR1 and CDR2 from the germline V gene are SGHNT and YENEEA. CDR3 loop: CASSLSPQGNTEAFF. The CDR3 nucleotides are TGTGCCAGCAGCTTAAGCCCACAGGGGAACACTGAAGCTTTCTTT.

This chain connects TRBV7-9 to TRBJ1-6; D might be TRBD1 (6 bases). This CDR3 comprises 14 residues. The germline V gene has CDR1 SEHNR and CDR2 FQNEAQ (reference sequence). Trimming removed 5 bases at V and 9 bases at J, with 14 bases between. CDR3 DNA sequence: TGTGCCAGCAGCACCCCGGGACACTTTTCACCCCTCCACTTT. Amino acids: CASSTPGHFSPLHF.

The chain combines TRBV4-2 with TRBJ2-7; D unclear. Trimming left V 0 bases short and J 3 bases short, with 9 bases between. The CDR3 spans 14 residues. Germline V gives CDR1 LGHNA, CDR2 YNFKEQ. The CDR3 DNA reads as TGTGCCAGCAGCCAAGATCGCACGGGCTACGAGCAGTACTTC. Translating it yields CASSQDRTGYEQYF.

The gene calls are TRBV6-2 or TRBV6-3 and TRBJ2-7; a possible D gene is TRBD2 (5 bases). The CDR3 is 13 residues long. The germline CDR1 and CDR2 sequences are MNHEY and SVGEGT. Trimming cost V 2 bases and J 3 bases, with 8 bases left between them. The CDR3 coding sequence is TGTGCCAGCAGTTACGAGGGTTACTACGAGCAGTACTTC. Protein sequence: CASSYEGYYEQYF.